This T cell receptor beta chain was found in a study of identical twins (dated by TCRdb to 2016 to 2017). For the study in its entirety: The study deep-sequenced TCR alpha and beta repertoires from monozygotic twins, unrelated adults of various ages and cord blood to test whether fetal clonotypes persist. Replicate twin experiments were performed at different times using different library preparation protocols to rule out contamination.

A note on this clonotype: It has no known antigen specificity. No much larger clone exists at a distance of one base, and base qualities are not known.

Taken from cysteine to phenylalanine, the CDR3 has 12 residues. Kept here is only the CDR3 DNA, which spans 36 bases and is read in frame from base 1. The CDR1 and CDR2 encoded by the germline V gene (reference sequence) are SEHNR and FQNEAQ. The junction shows trimming of 3 bases on V and 6 bases on J, plus 8 bases between the germline ends. Every donor was a healthy Caucasian. Libraries were prepared through 5' RACE. Sequencing was performed on an Illumina HiSeq 2000. A universal primer binding site was added through template switching, and the final cDNA carried a unique molecular identifier so that TCR cDNA molecules could be counted accurately. Specific primers in the conserved constant-segment region were used to synthesize first-strand cDNA for TCR alpha and beta chains. To control for contamination, every cDNA library carried two barcodes: a SMART-Mk sample barcode plus Illumina barcodes. TruSeq adapter sequences along with Illumina sample barcodes were introduced in two successive PCR steps. TCR alpha and beta cDNA libraries were sequenced on the Illumina HiSeq platform with custom primers. Per the source publication's procedure: MiGEC processed the raw reads to extract unique molecular identifiers, while MiXCR was used to determine the CDR3 positions. For each individual, recombination models were inferred using an EM algorithm with the repgenHMM and IGoR tools. The tcR package in R was used for shared clonotype analysis, with sharing normalized by the product of cloneset sizes. To study raw recombination free of thymic and clonal selection effects, out-of-frame nonproductive sequences were analyzed. TCRdb trimmed the raw reads at Q25, called clones with MiXCR and kept productive beta chains. Under each unique CDR3 protein, matching rows form one entry showing the most common genes and DNA. These V and J calls rely on TCRdb rather than the paper's analysis. The sample contains 1.5 million or so distinct CDR3 sequences, roughly a third of them found a single time. Around 0.25% of the sample is taken by the ten largest.

Broad study findings and their caveats: Abundant cord blood beta clonotypes carried fewer insertions; young adult naive repertoires showed a weaker similar trend, while memory repertoires showed none. Out-of-frame TCR alpha sequences shared between twins showed an excess of low generation-probability sequences compared with coincidental sharing between unrelated individuals. Excess twin sharing in beta out-of-frame sequences was weaker because fewer shared sequences lowered the signal-to-noise ratio. Because the same donors could not be followed over many years, the conclusions depended on cross-sectional statistical analysis. In monozygotic twins, out-of-frame TCR alpha sharing was systematically underestimated by recombination models, although the models agreed with sharing between unrelated individuals. Zero-insertion analyses could be partly confounded by invariant T cells such as MAIT and iNKT, although diverse VJ usage argued against such confounding for most clonotypes.

The chain joins TRBV7-9 to TRBJ1-1; no confident D gene assignment can be made. Sequenced: cord blood. The sequence derives from a newborn girl in good health. The CDR3 protein is CASSFGASEAFF. Here is the DNA: TGTGCCAGCAGCTTCGGAGCGTCTGAAGCTTTCTTT. The entire variable domain, with the stretches around the CDR3 drawn from the reference TRBV7-9 and TRBJ1-1 proteins, is DTGVSQNPRHKITKRGQNVTFRCDPISEHNRLYWYRQTLGQGPEFLTYFQNEAQLEKSRLLSDRFSAERPKGSFSTLEIQRTEQGDSAMYLCASSFGASEAFFGQGTRLTVV.